One and the same sample provided the 21 T cell receptor beta chains below, sequenced in a study of regulatory T cells in long-lasting Graves disease. Time point here: newly diagnosed GD, antithyroid drugs for less than 3 months. RNA isolated from PBMCs was used to make the TCR library. Building of the TCR beta libraries involved iRepertoire HTBI primers and Arm-PCR of CDR3 regions. MiXCR, run by TCRdb on the multiplex PCR reads, gives a single entry per CDR3 protein. The sample contains 400,000 to 650,000 distinct CDR3 sequences, more than 15% of which appear only once. The same sample was also studied in work on T cells in Graves' hyperthyroidism and ophthalmopathy.

Sequenced material: peripheral blood mononuclear cells (PBMCs), taken at new diagnosis, from a patient treated with antithyroid drugs. The receptors were sampled from a woman aged 40 to 65 with Graves disease.

This clonotype showed up just a few times. As DNA, the CDR3 is TGTGCCGACTGGACACCAAGCACAGATACGCAGTATTTT. This gives the protein CADWTPSTDTQYF. V and J are TRBV7-9 and TRBJ2-3; maybe TRBD1 (5 bases). V shed 11 bases and J shed 0 bases, with 12 bases lying between them. CDR3 length: 13 residues. Germline assignment: CDR1 SEHNR and CDR2 FQNEAQ (reference sequence).

The rearrangement joins TRBV2 to TRBJ1-6; 7 bases are shared with TRBD1. The V and J ends lost 2 bases and 10 bases, in that order; junction bases with no gene match: 11. CDR3 length equals 16 residues. Germline V gene lookup returns CDR1 SNHLY and CDR2 FYNNEI. The CDR3 is CASSESKGAGGSPLHF. CDR3 nucleotide sequence: TGTGCCAGCAGTGAAAGTAAGGGGGCTGGGGGATCACCCCTCCACTTT.

A few counts support this clonotype. The chain couples TRBV7-2 to TRBJ1-5; no reliable D call. CDR1 SGHTA and CDR2 FQGNSA come from the germline V gene. Trimming took 8 bases from V and 3 from J, leaving 8 bases between them. The CDR3 totals 12 residues. Written as DNA, the CDR3 is TGTGCCAGCGCGAAACCCAATCAGCCCCAGCATTTT. It codes for CASAKPNQPQHF.

This clonotype has a count of ten or more. The chain is built from TRBV12-3 or TRBV12-4 and TRBJ2-3, with D possibly being TRBD1 (5 bases). The CDR3 is 16 amino acids. V lost 6 bases and J lost 2, with 18 bases in between. CDR3 amino acids: CASSLGQLTYTDTQYF. The CDR3, as DNA: TGTGCCAGCAGCTTGGGGCAGTTAACCTACACAGATACGCAGTATTTT.

The sample holds many counts of this clonotype. The V gene is TRBV11-2, the J gene TRBJ2-7, with TRBD2 identical over 7 bases. Germline assignment: CDR1 SGHAT and CDR2 FQNNGV. Unmatched junction bases numbered 6, after V lost 2 bases and J lost 2 bases. The CDR3 consists of 15 residues. The CDR3 here is CASSLSAGRTYEQYF. In nucleotides, the CDR3 is TGTGCCAGCAGCTTATCAGCGGGGCGTACCTACGAGCAGTACTTC.

This clonotype was recorded at least ten times. The chain employs TRBV12-3 or TRBV12-4 and TRBJ2-2, with D perhaps matching TRBD2 (5 bases). The CDR3 sequence is 15 residues long. Trimming took off 5 bases at V and 2 bases at J, with 12 bases between the two ends. Here the CDR3 DNA reads TGTGCCAGCAGTCGGACTGGCGAAAACACCGGGGAGCTGTTTTTT. This encodes CASSRTGENTGELFF.

At least ten counts were recorded for this clonotype. The chain combines TRBV30 with TRBJ2-3, with unresolved D. The CDR3 runs to 12 residues. V was shortened by 2 bases and J by 4 bases, with 7 bases between the two germline ends. Germline CDR1 GTSNPN, CDR2 SVGIG (reference sequence). The CDR3 region is CAWSPLADTQYF. The CDR3 nucleotides read TGTGCCTGGAGTCCTTTGGCAGATACGCAGTATTTT.

The chain uses TRBV29-1 and TRBJ1-5; a weak D match, TRBD1 (6 bases). The V and J ends lost 6 bases and 2 bases respectively, with 17 bases between them. The CDR3 runs 15 residues. Per the germline V gene, CDR1 is SQVTM and CDR2 is ANQGSEA. CDR3 amino acids: CSVEVSGAGNQPQHF. CDR3 bases: TGCAGCGTCGAGGTGTCAGGGGCGGGCAATCAGCCCCAGCATTTT. Full variable domain (missing parts from reference TRBV29-1 and TRBJ1-5): SAVISQKPSRDICQRGTSLTIQCQVDSQVTMMFWYRQQPGQSLTLIATANQGSEATYESGFVIDKFPISRPNLTFSTLTVSNMSPEDSSIYLCSVEVSGAGNQPQHFGDGTRLSIL.

This clonotype was counted once. The chain recombines TRBV6-2 or TRBV6-3 with TRBJ2-2; 7 nucleotides align to TRBD1. In germline, CDR1 is MNHEY, CDR2 SVGEGT. The CDR3 consists of 15 residues. V was pared by 7 bases and J by 3 bases, with 8 bases of the junction left unmatched. CDR3 in DNA: TGTGCCAGCACTAGACAGGGCCCGCACACCGGGGAGCTGTTTTTT. Its translation is CASTRQGPHTGELFF.

V is TRBV29-1 and J is TRBJ1-4; 10 bases line up with TRBD1. The germline V gene has CDR1 SQVTM and CDR2 ANQGSEA. The CDR3 contains 15 residues. Trimming at V came to 5 bases and at J to 8 bases, leaving 11 bases not matched to a gene. CDR3 residues: CSVYYSGTGVEKLFF. The CDR3 DNA is TGCAGCGTTTATTACTCCGGGACAGGGGTCGAAAAACTGTTTTTT.

This clonotype has ten or more counts. The rearrangement links TRBV11-2 to TRBJ1-1, with a tentative D call TRBD1 (6 bases). The CDR3 length is 15 residues. CDR1 and CDR2 (germline): SGHAT, FQNNGV. V lost 3 bases, J lost 1 base, and 12 bases lay in between. DNA of the CDR3: TGTGCCAGCAGCTTTGGGAGGGGGGGGAACACTGAAGCTTTCTTT. It codes for CASSFGRGGNTEAFF.

This clonotype appeared many times. CDR3 residues: CASSPPGGGSEQFF. The CDR3 DNA is TGTGCCAGCAGCCCCCCCGGCGGGGGGAGTGAGCAGTTCTTC. The chain couples TRBV7-2 to TRBJ2-1, with 8 bases that match TRBD2. V shed 5 bases and J 9 bases; nucleotides not matched to a gene: 9. Germline V gene lookup returns CDR1 SGHTA and CDR2 FQGNSA. The CDR3 sequence is 14 residues long.

This chain uses TRBV6-9 with TRBJ2-7, with D unclear. CDR3 size: 15 residues. Germline CDR1 is MNHGY and CDR2 is SVAAGI. V was trimmed by 4 bases and J by 0 bases, leaving 13 bases between them. The CDR3 nucleotides read TGTGCCAGCAGTTCCGAAGTTACCAGCTCCTACGAGCAGTACTTC. Its protein product is CASSSEVTSSYEQYF.

This clonotype was observed a handful of times. The J gene is TRBJ2-1, the V gene TRBV30; D gene unclear. CDR1 and CDR2 from the germline V gene are GTSNPN and SVGIG (reference sequence). Trimming shortened V by 1 base and J by 3 bases, and 10 bases separated the two germline ends. CDR3 length equals 14 residues. DNA of the CDR3: TGTGCCTGGAGTGGACAAACATTCTACAATGAGCAGTTCTTC. Its protein product is CAWSGQTFYNEQFF.

This clonotype was recorded at least ten times. V is TRBV6-1 and J is TRBJ2-5; possibly TRBD2 for D (5 bases). Looked up from germline, CDR1 is MNHNS and CDR2 is SASEGT. Trimming took off 5 bases at V and 3 bases at J, with 13 bases between the two ends. CDR3 length: 14 amino acids. CDR3 region: CASSPPEGKETQYF. The CDR3 nucleotides are TGTGCCAGCAGTCCCCCCGAGGGCAAAGAGACCCAGTACTTC.

This clonotype was picked up many times. This chain connects TRBV12-3 or TRBV12-4 to TRBJ2-1; tentative D call: TRBD1 (5 bases). With 1 base removed from V and 9 bases from J, the gap between germline ends came to 19 bases. The CDR3 extends over 16 amino acids. CDR3 region: CASSLDVPLGASEQFF. CDR3 sequence (DNA): TGTGCCAGCAGTTTAGACGTCCCGCTAGGGGCAAGTGAGCAGTTCTTC.

About this clonotype: Since no conserved phenylalanine or tryptophan closes the CDR3, a read error is the likely cause. V is TRBV12-5 and J is TRBJ1-1, with unresolved D. The V gene's germline CDR1 is LGHNT and CDR2 FRNRAP. Between the trimmed V and J ends, which lost 5 bases and 3 bases, there was a span of 7 bases. This CDR3 is 12 amino acids long. The CDR3 spells CASGTAYTEAFL. In DNA, the CDR3 is TGTGCTAGTGGTACTGCGTACACTGAAGCTTTCCTT.

This clonotype was observed a few times. J is TRBJ1-2 and V is TRBV7-9, with a tentative D call TRBD1 (5 bases). The V and J ends lost 4 bases and 8 bases respectively, with 14 bases between them. This CDR3 has 13 amino acids. The germline V gene has CDR1 SEHNR and CDR2 FQNEAQ (reference sequence). The CDR3 DNA follows: TGTGCCAGCAGCTCCACGGGGGGACGGGGCTACACCTTC. It yields the protein CASSSTGGRGYTF.

This clonotype was counted a few times. The chain recombines TRBV20-1 with TRBJ1-1; D is ambiguous. V shed 6 bases and J shed 2 bases, with 10 bases lying between them. The CDR3 has 12 amino acids. CDR1 is DFQATT, CDR2 SNEGSKA, per germline (reference sequence). The CDR3 coding sequence is TGCAGTGCCCCACCGGGAAACACTGAAGCTTTCTTT. Translation: CSAPPGNTEAFF.

The rearrangement links TRBV5-1 to TRBJ2-3; D might be TRBD2 (6 bases). V gave up 1 base and J gave up 8 bases, with 17 bases separating them. Germline-derived CDR1 and CDR2 are SGHRS and YFSETQ. The CDR3 covers 15 residues. This chain's CDR3 is CASSLSAPSAGTQYF. As DNA, the CDR3 is TGCGCCAGCAGCTTGTCGGCCCCGTCAGCGGGTACGCAGTATTTT.

This clonotype showed up many times. The V and J genes are TRBV7-9 and TRBJ1-2; no definite D call. CDR3 size: 12 residues. Germline V gives CDR1 SEHNR, CDR2 FQNEAQ (reference sequence). Trimming took off 5 bases at V and 4 bases at J, with 8 bases between the two ends. CDR3 protein: CASSAESYGYTF. CDR3 sequence (DNA): TGTGCCAGCAGCGCCGAGTCCTATGGCTACACCTTC.